The 32 T cell receptor beta chains in this list originate from one sample, sequenced in a study of blood T cell repertoires in COVID-19. Sequencing was performed with immunoSEQ multiplex PCR; in TCRdb, only in-frame clones are kept and a portion is missing. The table has roughly 200,000 clones, about 88% seen once; the top ten hold approximately 4.8%. The sequencing input was PBMCs or T cells enriched from blood (not recorded which). These receptors were obtained from a woman in her 30s who had been exposed to COVID-19.

The V and J genes are TRBV29-1 and TRBJ1-1; 7 bases align to TRBD1. The length of the CDR3 is 14 residues. Looked up from germline, CDR1 is SQVTM and CDR2 is ANQGSEA. Trimming cost V 3 bases and J 1 base; bases outside gene matches: 5. DNA for the CDR3: TGCAGCGTTGACAAGGGGGCGCGGAACACTGAAGCTTTCTTT. Translation: CSVDKGARNTEAFF.

This rearrangement joins TRBV10-3 to TRBJ1-2; D remains ambiguous. The CDR3 length is 14 residues. Trimming removed 0 bases from V and 7 bases from J, with 12 bases in between. Germline lookup yields CDR1 ENHRY and CDR2 SYGVKD. CDR3 sequence (DNA): TGTGCCATCAGTGAGTCACGGGTTGGGAGTGGCTACACCTTC. It translates to CAISESRVGSGYTF.

The genes are TRBV6-5 and TRBJ1-6; perhaps TRBD1 as D (6 bases). V lost 0 bases, J lost 7 bases, and 13 bases lay in between. This CDR3 spans 16 amino acids. The germline gives CDR1 MNHEY, CDR2 SVGAGI. CDR3 amino acids: CASSYSRGGENSPLHF. The DNA for the CDR3 is TGTGCCAGCAGTTACTCGAGAGGGGGAGAAAATTCACCCCTCCACTTT.

The V gene is TRBV27, the J gene TRBJ1-5; possible D gene TRBD1, 5 bases. The germline V and J ends were trimmed by 6 bases and 2 bases, with 14 bases remaining between them. CDR3 length equals 15 residues. CDR1 is MNHEY, CDR2 SMNVEV, per germline (reference sequence). CDR3 nucleotide sequence: TGTGCCAGCAGGCTGGCGGGGCCGGGCAATCAGCCCCAGCATTTT. Its protein is CASRLAGPGNQPQHF.

This clone occurred once. The chain uses TRBV7-2 and TRBJ1-1; the D gene is possibly TRBD1 (5 bases). The CDR3 extends over 14 amino acids. Germline V CDR1 and CDR2: SGHTA, FQGNSA. Trimming stripped 4 bases from V and 0 bases from J, with 9 bases between. CDR3 amino acids: CASSSFRVNTEAFF. CDR3 nucleotides: TGTGCCAGCAGCTCTTTCAGGGTGAACACTGAAGCTTTCTTT.

This chain links TRBV9 with TRBJ1-1; 7 nucleotides align to TRBD1. V was clipped by 4 bases and J by 7 bases; unmatched bases: 4. The CDR3 runs 12 residues. The germline gives CDR1 SGDLS, CDR2 YYNGEE. The CDR3 region is CASSTRQGEAFF. CDR3 nucleotides: TGTGCCAGCAGCACCCGACAGGGTGAAGCTTTCTTT. The whole variable domain, filled in from reference TRBV9 and TRBJ1-1, reads DSGVTQTPKHLITATGQRVTLRCSPRSGDLSVYWYQQSLDQGLQFLIQYYNGEERAKGNILERFSAQQFPDLHSELNLSSLELGDSALYFCASSTRQGEAFFGQGTRLTVV.

This clone appeared once. The chain employs TRBV7-3 and TRBJ2-1; 11 positions agree with TRBD2. CDR3 size: 13 residues. Germline-derived CDR1 and CDR2 are SGHTA and FQGTGA. V shed 4 bases and J 9 bases; nucleotides not matched to a gene: 2. The chain's CDR3 is CASSSGLAAEQFF. The CDR3 bases are TGTGCCAGCAGCTCGGGACTAGCGGCTGAGCAGTTCTTC.

This chain uses TRBV13 with TRBJ2-7, with 8 bases fitting TRBD2. CDR3 size: 16 residues. The germline V gene encodes CDR1 PRHDT and CDR2 FYEKMQ (reference sequence). Trimming removed 5 bases from V and 2 bases from J; junction bases left unmatched: 11. CDR3 sequence reads: CASSPAGSGGAYEQYF. The CDR3 coding sequence is TGTGCCAGCAGCCCCGCGGGGTCGGGAGGGGCCTACGAGCAGTACTTC.

The chain carries TRBV10-3 and TRBJ1-1; TRBD1 agrees at 8 bases. The V gene end was trimmed by 6 bases and the J gene end by 5 bases; junction bases not matched to a gene: 11. CDR3 size: 15 residues. Germline CDR1 is ENHRY and CDR2 is SYGVKD. In nucleotides, the CDR3 is TGTGCCATCAGGGGGACCGGACAGGGAGGAACTGAAGCTTTCTTT. This gives the protein CAIRGTGQGGTEAFF.

The chain couples TRBV3-1 (or the pseudogene TRBV3-2) to TRBJ1-1; the D gene is possibly TRBD1 (5 bases). Trimming took off 1 base at V and 5 bases at J, with 8 bases between the two ends. The CDR3 runs to 13 residues. Looked up from germline, CDR1 is LGHDT and CDR2 is YNNKEL (reference sequence). CDR3 nucleotide sequence: TGTGCCAGCAGCCAAGTCCAGGGTACTGAAGCTTTCTTT. Its protein is CASSQVQGTEAFF.

The V gene is TRBV10-1, the J gene TRBJ1-5; no clear D gene. The CDR3 loop spans 15 amino acids. V lost 7 bases, J lost 0 bases, and 13 bases lay in between. Germline CDR1 and CDR2: WNHNN and SYGVQD (reference sequence). The CDR3 sequence: CASNRALCSNQPQHF. The CDR3 DNA is TGCGCCAGCAACAGAGCCCTGTGTAGCAATCAGCCCCAGCATTTT.

The chain joins TRBV5-1 to TRBJ2-3, with 9 positions matching TRBD1. In germline, CDR1 is SGHRS, CDR2 YFSETQ. Losses at the gene ends were 3 bases for V and 0 bases for J; bases not matched to a gene: 5. The CDR3 length is 16 residues. CDR3: CASSWPGQGSTDTQYF. In nucleotides, the CDR3 is TGCGCCAGCAGCTGGCCGGGACAGGGAAGCACAGATACGCAGTATTTT.

This chain uses TRBV3-1 (or the pseudogene TRBV3-2) with TRBJ2-7; 9 nucleotides agree with TRBD2. V shed 1 base and J 4 bases; nucleotides not matched to a gene: 5. This CDR3 contains 15 residues. Germline V gene data show CDR1 as LGHDT and CDR2 as YNNKEL (reference sequence). The CDR3 reads CASSQVAGAGYEQYF. The CDR3 region has the DNA TGTGCCAGCAGCCAAGTAGCGGGGGCCGGATACGAGCAGTACTTC.

The gene calls are TRBV2 and TRBJ2-7; 9 bases agree with TRBD1. Germline V lookup: CDR1 SNHLY, CDR2 FYNNEI. The CDR3 sequence is 17 residues long. V shed 7 bases and J 6 bases; nucleotides not matched to a gene: 19. CDR3 protein: CASMVTDIGQGRGEQYF. Here the CDR3 DNA reads TGTGCCAGCATGGTGACAGATATCGGACAGGGGCGAGGCGAGCAGTACTTC.

The chain has TRBV27 and TRBJ2-1; TRBD2 matches 10 bases. The CDR3 runs to 17 residues. Germline CDR1 is MNHEY and CDR2 is SMNVEV (reference sequence). The junction had 14 bases not matched to a gene; V was cut back by 4 bases and J by 8 bases. For the CDR3, the DNA is TGTGCCAGCAGTTCCTCCTGGGGGAGCGGGGGGGCTTATGAGCAGTTCTTC. Encoded protein: CASSSSWGSGGAYEQFF.

This chain joins TRBV5-1 and TRBJ2-7; TRBD1 aligns across 8 bases. The CDR3 totals 14 residues. CDR1 and CDR2 from the germline V gene are SGHRS and YFSETQ. V lost 2 bases and J lost 3; bases outside the gene matches: 4. DNA of the CDR3: TGCGCCAGCAGCTTACAGGGGGAGAGCTACGAGCAGTACTTC. Translated, it gives CASSLQGESYEQYF. Variable domain in full (rest from reference TRBV5-1 and TRBJ2-7): KAGVTQTPRYLIKTRGQQVTLSCSPISGHRSVSWYQQTPGQGLQFLFEYFSETQRNKGNFPGRFSGRQFSNSRSEMNVSTLELGDSALYLCASSLQGESYEQYFGPGTRLTVT.

V is TRBV3-1 (or the pseudogene TRBV3-2) and J is TRBJ2-3, with 9 bases that match TRBD2. Trimming removed 1 base from V and 2 bases from J; junction bases left unmatched: 4. There are 16 residues in the CDR3. Germline V gene data show CDR1 as LGHDT and CDR2 as YNNKEL (reference sequence). The DNA for the CDR3 is TGTGCCAGCAGCCAAGGCGGGGGGGCTTTCACAGATACGCAGTATTTT. It codes for CASSQGGGAFTDTQYF.

This rearrangement joins TRBV27 to TRBJ2-2; D uncertain. CDR1 and CDR2 (germline): MNHEY, SMNVEV (reference sequence). V was pared by 4 bases and J by 4 bases, with 22 bases between. The CDR3 length is 18 residues. In DNA, the CDR3 is TGTGCCAGCAGTTCCTTTACACGCGTGCGGTCGGGCACCGGGGAGCTGTTTTTT. This sequence encodes CASSSFTRVRSGTGELFF.

The V gene is TRBV9, the J gene TRBJ2-2; the match to TRBD1 covers 9 bases. CDR1 is SGDLS and CDR2 is YYNGEE in the germline V gene. This CDR3 region has 16 residues. V shed 4 bases and J 7 bases; nucleotides not matched to a gene: 11. CDR3: CASSPHAGQGGGELFF. The CDR3 nucleotides read TGTGCCAGCAGCCCCCACGCGGGACAGGGCGGCGGGGAGCTGTTTTTT.

J is TRBJ1-6 and V is TRBV3-1 (or the pseudogene TRBV3-2), with D unresolved. The V and J ends lost 1 base and 5 bases respectively, with 9 bases between them. Germline assignment: CDR1 LGHDT and CDR2 YNNKEL (reference sequence). CDR3 length: 15 amino acids. CDR3 sequence: CASSQGALNNSPLHF. The CDR3 DNA sequence: TGTGCCAGCAGCCAAGGGGCTTTGAATAATTCACCCCTCCACTTT.

This rearrangement joins TRBV3-1 (or the pseudogene TRBV3-2) to TRBJ1-6; D is uncertain. Germline V gives CDR1 LGHDT, CDR2 YNNKEL (reference sequence). The CDR3 sequence is 17 residues long. V shed 2 bases and J shed 0 bases, with 11 bases lying between them. In DNA form, the CDR3 reads TGTGCCAGCAGCCAAATCTCGGGGTTCTCCTATAATTCACCCCTCCACTTT. Residues: CASSQISGFSYNSPLHF.

This CDR3 reads CASSQTGGGGYTF. CDR3 nucleotide sequence: TGTGCCAGCAGCCAGACAGGGGGCGGTGGCTACACCTTC. This chain connects TRBV2 to TRBJ1-2, with TRBD1 identical over 10 bases. CDR1 is SNHLY and CDR2 is FYNNEI in the germline V gene. Germline trimming cut 6 bases from V and 7 bases from J; bases unmatched to any gene: 5. The CDR3 is 13 amino acids.

This chain joins TRBV10-3 and TRBJ1-6, with D unclear. Trimming took off 3 bases at V and 7 bases at J, with 10 bases between the two ends. From germline, CDR1 is ENHRY and CDR2 SYGVKD. The CDR3 spans 14 residues. CDR3 protein: CAISDMQNNSPLHF. CDR3 bases: TGTGCCATCAGTGATATGCAGAACAATTCACCCCTCCACTTT.

The chain recombines TRBV18 with TRBJ2-3; 7 bases fit TRBD1. CDR3 length: 15 amino acids. Germline CDR1 and CDR2: KGHSH and LQKENI. J lost 4 bases, V lost 3 bases, and 7 bases had no gene match. CDR3 region: CASSPSLQGADTQYF. In nucleotides, the CDR3 is TGTGCCAGCTCACCTTCACTGCAGGGGGCAGATACGCAGTATTTT.

The chain uses TRBV27 and TRBJ1-2; D is unclear. Between the trimmed V and J ends, which lost 3 bases and 2 bases, there was a span of 7 bases. Germline V gene data show CDR1 as MNHEY and CDR2 as SMNVEV (reference sequence). The CDR3 is 13 residues long. The CDR3 DNA follows: TGTGCCAGCAGTTTGTACCTAAACTATGGCTACACCTTC. It codes for CASSLYLNYGYTF.

This clone was seen a handful of times. The CDR3: CASSSKGSSGATYEQYF. As DNA, the CDR3 is TGCGCCAGCAGTTCAAAGGGGAGTAGCGGGGCTACCTACGAGCAGTACTTC. The rearrangement links TRBV4-1 to TRBJ2-7; 8 bases are a match to TRBD2. There are 17 residues in the CDR3. Trimming cost V 6 bases and J 2 bases; bases outside gene matches: 15. Germline V gives CDR1 MGHRA, CDR2 YSYEKL.

The CDR3 DNA follows: TGTGCCAGCAGTTCCCCCCGGCAGGGGGACGAAAAACTGTTTTTT. It codes for CASSSPRQGDEKLFF. The chain links TRBV25-1 to TRBJ1-4; 7 nucleotides line up with TRBD1. Germline CDR1 and CDR2: MGHDK and SYGVNS. CDR3 size: 15 residues. V was pared by 5 bases and J by 8 bases, with 11 bases of the junction left unmatched.

Only a few counts were recorded for this clone. The chain links TRBV25-1 to TRBJ1-1; tentative D call: TRBD1 (5 bases). The CDR3 extends over 15 amino acids. Germline CDR1 MGHDK, CDR2 SYGVNS. The germline V and J ends were trimmed by 2 bases and 4 bases, with 14 bases remaining between them. In nucleotides, the CDR3 is TGTGCCAGCAGTGAAAGTGGCGGGGCCGGCACTGAAGCTTTCTTT. This translates into CASSESGGAGTEAFF.

This chain uses TRBV4-1 with TRBJ2-1; 7 nucleotides line up with TRBD1. This CDR3 region has 16 residues. V lost 3 bases to trimming and J lost 5 bases; unmatched junction nucleotides: 10. Germline V CDR1 and CDR2: MGHRA, YSYEKL. The DNA for the CDR3 is TGCGCCAGCAGCCACCTCGACAGGGAACCCCACAATGAGCAGTTCTTC. Its translation is CASSHLDREPHNEQFF.

The chain recombines TRBV18 with TRBJ2-3, with TRBD2 as a possible D gene (5 bases). The CDR3 has 18 residues. Trimming shortened V by 3 bases and J by 0 bases, and 19 bases separated the two germline ends. Germline lookup yields CDR1 KGHSH and CDR2 LQKENI. The DNA of the CDR3 is TGTGCCAGCTCACCGCGCACGCGTGGGAGTTTTAGCACAGATACGCAGTATTTT. Residues: CASSPRTRGSFSTDTQYF.

V usage is TRBV19 and J usage is TRBJ2-3; D is possibly TRBD1 (5 bases). The CDR3 extends over 15 amino acids. With 1 base removed from V and 2 bases from J, the gap between germline ends came to 10 bases. Looked up from germline, CDR1 is LNHDA and CDR2 is SQIVND (reference sequence). CDR3 protein: CASSIGTTNTDTQYF. The DNA of the CDR3 is TGTGCCAGTAGTATAGGGACAACCAACACAGATACGCAGTATTTT.

The chain carries TRBV3-1 (or the pseudogene TRBV3-2) and TRBJ2-7; D unclear. CDR3 size: 13 residues. Germline CDR1 and CDR2: LGHDT and YNNKEL (reference sequence). V was trimmed by 0 bases and J by 1 base, leaving 4 bases between them. This CDR3 reads CASSQDSSYEQYF. The CDR3 region has the DNA TGTGCCAGCAGCCAAGACTCTTCCTACGAGCAGTACTTC.